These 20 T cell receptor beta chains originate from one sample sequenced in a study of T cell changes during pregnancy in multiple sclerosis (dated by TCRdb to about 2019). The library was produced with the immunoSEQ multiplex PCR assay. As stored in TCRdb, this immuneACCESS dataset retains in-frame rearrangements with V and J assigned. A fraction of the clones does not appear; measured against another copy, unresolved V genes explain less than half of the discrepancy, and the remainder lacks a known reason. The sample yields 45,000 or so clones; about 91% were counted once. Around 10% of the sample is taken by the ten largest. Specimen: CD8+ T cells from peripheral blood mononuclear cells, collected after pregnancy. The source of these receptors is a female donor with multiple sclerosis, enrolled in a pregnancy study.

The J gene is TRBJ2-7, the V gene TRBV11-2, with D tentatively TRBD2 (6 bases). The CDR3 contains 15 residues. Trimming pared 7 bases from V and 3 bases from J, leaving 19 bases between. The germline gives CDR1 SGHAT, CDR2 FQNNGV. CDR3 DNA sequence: TGTGCCAGCACCTACATTGGGGGGAGTTACTACGAGCAGTACTTC. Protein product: CASTYIGGSYYEQYF.

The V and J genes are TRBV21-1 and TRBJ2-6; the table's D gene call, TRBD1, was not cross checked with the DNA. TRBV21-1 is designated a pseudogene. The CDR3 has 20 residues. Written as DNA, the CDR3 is TGTGCCAGCAGCGACCGGGACACTAATCCAAGGAAGTCTGGGGCCAACGTCCTGACTTTC. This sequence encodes CASSDRDTNPRKSGANVLTF.

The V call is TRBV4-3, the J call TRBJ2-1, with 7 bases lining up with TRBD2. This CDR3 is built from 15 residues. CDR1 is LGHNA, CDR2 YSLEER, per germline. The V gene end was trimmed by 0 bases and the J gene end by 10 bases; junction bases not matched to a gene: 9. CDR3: CASSQDLGTKEEQFF. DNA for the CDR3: TGCGCCAGCAGCCAAGATTTAGGGACTAAGGAAGAGCAGTTCTTC.

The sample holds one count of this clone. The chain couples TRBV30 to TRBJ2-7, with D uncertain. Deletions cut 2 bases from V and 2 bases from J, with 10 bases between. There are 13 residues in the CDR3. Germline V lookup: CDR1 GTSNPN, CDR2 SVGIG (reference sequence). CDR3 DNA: TGTGCCTGGAGTTTCAGTGGTACCTACGAGCAGTACTTC. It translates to CAWSFSGTYEQYF.

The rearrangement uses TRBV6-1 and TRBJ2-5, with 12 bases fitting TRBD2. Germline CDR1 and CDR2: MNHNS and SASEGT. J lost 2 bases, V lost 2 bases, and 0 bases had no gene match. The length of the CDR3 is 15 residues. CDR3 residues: CASSELAGGQETQYF. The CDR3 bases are TGTGCCAGCAGTGAACTAGCGGGGGGGCAAGAGACCCAGTACTTC.

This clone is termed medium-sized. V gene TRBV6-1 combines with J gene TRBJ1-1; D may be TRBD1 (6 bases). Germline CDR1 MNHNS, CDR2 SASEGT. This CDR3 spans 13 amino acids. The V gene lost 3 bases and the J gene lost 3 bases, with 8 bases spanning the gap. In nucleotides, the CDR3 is TGTGCCAGCAGTGAGGGGGCGCACACTGAAGCTTTCTTT. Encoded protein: CASSEGAHTEAFF.

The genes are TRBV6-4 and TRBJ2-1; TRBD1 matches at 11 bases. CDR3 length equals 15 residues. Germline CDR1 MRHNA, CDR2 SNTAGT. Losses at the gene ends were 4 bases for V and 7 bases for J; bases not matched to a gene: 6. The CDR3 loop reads CASSGGQGDTNEQFF. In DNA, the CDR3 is TGTGCCAGCAGTGGGGGACAGGGGGATACAAATGAGCAGTTCTTC.

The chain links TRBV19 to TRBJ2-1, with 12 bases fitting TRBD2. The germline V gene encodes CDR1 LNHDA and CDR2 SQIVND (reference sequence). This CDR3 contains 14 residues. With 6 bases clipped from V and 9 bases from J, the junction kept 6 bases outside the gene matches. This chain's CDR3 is CASSPSGGAAEQFF. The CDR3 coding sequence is TGTGCCAGTAGCCCTAGCGGGGGGGCCGCTGAGCAGTTCTTC.

The CDR3 coding sequence is TGTGCCAGCAGCTTACCCCAGGTAACAGGGAACTATGGCTACACCTTC. It yields the protein CASSLPQVTGNYGYTF. The V gene is TRBV7-9, the J gene TRBJ1-2; possibly TRBD1 for D (6 bases). CDR3 size: 16 residues. Trimming pared 2 bases from V and 2 bases from J, leaving 15 bases between. CDR1 SEHNR and CDR2 FQNEAQ come from the germline V gene (reference sequence). The whole variable domain, remainder taken from reference TRBV7-9 and TRBJ1-2, is DTGVSQNPRHKITKRGQNVTFRCDPISEHNRLYWYRQTLGQGPEFLTYFQNEAQLEKSRLLSDRFSAERPKGSFSTLEIQRTEQGDSAMYLCASSLPQVTGNYGYTFGSGTRLTVV.

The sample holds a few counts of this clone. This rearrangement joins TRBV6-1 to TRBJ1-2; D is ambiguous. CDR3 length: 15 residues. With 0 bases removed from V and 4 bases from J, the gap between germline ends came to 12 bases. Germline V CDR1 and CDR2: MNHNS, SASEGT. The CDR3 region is CASSEADRTSYGYTF. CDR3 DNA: TGTGCCAGCAGTGAAGCGGATCGGACTTCCTATGGCTACACCTTC.

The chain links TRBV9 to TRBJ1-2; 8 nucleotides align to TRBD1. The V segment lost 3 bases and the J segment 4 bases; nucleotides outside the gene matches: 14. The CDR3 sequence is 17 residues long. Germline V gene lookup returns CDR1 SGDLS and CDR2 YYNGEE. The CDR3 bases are TGTGCCAGCAGCGCATCACAGGGGGGTTCTTACTTCTATGGCTACACCTTC. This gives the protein CASSASQGGSYFYGYTF.

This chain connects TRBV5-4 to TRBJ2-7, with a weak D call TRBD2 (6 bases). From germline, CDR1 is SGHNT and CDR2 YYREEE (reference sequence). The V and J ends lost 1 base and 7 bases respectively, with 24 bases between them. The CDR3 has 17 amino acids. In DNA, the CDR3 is TGTGCCAGCAGCTTGAATAGCATGCGAGAATCGGGAGTGGAGCAGTACTTC. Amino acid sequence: CASSLNSMRESGVEQYF.

This chain's CDR3 is CSVIRLNTEAFF. The CDR3 bases are TGCAGCGTTATCAGGTTGAACACTGAAGCTTTCTTT. The genes are TRBV29-1 and TRBJ1-1; D call uncertain. This CDR3 is built from 12 residues. Germline assignment: CDR1 SQVTM and CDR2 ANQGSEA. Between the trimmed V and J ends, which lost 5 bases and 0 bases, there was a span of 7 bases.

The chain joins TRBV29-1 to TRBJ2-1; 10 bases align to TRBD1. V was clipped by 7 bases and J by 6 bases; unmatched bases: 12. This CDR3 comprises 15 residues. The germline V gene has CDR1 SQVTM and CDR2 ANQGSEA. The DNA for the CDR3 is TGCAGCGCAAAAAGGGGGACAGGGGCGGCCAATGAGCAGTTCTTC. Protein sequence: CSAKRGTGAANEQFF.

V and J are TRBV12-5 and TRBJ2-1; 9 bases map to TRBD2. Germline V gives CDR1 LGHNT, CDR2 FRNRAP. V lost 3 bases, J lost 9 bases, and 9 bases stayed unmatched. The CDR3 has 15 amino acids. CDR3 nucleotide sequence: TGTGCTAGTGGTTTTGTAGCGGGAGCGATGGGTGAGCAGTTCTTC. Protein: CASGFVAGAMGEQFF.

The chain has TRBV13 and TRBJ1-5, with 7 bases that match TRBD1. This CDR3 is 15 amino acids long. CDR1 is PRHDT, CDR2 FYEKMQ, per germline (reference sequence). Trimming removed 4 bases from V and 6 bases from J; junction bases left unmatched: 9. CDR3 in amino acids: CASSSAGQAIQPQHF. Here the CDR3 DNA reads TGTGCCAGCAGCTCCGCCGGACAGGCCATTCAGCCCCAGCATTTT.

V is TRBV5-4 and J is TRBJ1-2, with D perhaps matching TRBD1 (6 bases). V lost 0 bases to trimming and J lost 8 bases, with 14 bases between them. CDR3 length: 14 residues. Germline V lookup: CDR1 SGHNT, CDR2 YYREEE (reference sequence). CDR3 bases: TGTGCCAGCAGCTTGGAGGGGGGGGCACGGGGCTACACCTTC. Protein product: CASSLEGGARGYTF. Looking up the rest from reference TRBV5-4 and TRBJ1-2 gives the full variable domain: ETGVTQSPTHLIKTRGQQVTLRCSSQSGHNTVSWYQQALGQGPQFIFQYYREEENGRGNFPPRFSGLQFPNYSSELNVNALELDDSALYLCASSLEGGARGYTFGSGTRLTVV.

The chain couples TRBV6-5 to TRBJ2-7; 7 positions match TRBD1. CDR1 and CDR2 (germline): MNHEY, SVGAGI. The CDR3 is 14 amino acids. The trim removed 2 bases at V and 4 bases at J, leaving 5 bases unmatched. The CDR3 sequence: CASSYGTDNYEQYF. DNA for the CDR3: TGTGCCAGCAGTTACGGGACAGATAATTACGAGCAGTACTTC.

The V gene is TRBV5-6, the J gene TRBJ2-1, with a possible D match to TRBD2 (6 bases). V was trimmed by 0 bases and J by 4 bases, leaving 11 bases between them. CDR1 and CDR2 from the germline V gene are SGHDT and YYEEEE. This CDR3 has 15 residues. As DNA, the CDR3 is TGTGCCAGCAGCTTGGGGGGCGGGGTTTACAATGAGCAGTTCTTC. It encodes CASSLGGGVYNEQFF. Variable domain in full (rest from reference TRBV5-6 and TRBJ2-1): DAGVTQSPTHLIKTRGQQVTLRCSPKSGHDTVSWYQQALGQGPQFIFQYYEEEERQRGNFPDRFSGHQFPNYSSELNVNALLLGDSALYLCASSLGGGVYNEQFFGPGTRLTVL.

This chain's CDR3 is CSASSGTHVGELFF. As DNA, the CDR3 is TGCAGCGCTTCTTCCGGGACTCACGTGGGGGAGCTGTTTTTT. The chain recombines TRBV29-1 with TRBJ2-2, with a possible D match to TRBD2 (6 bases). This CDR3 is 14 amino acids long. Germline V gene data show CDR1 as SQVTM and CDR2 as ANQGSEA. V lost 7 bases to trimming and J lost 8 bases, with 20 bases between them.